This TCR beta chain derives from a study of cytomegalovirus exposure and HLA in healthy donors. It was with 60 Vbeta and 13 Jbeta primers that the PCR ran. Method: immunoSEQ multiplex PCR; TCRdb's copy keeps in-frame clones and lacks some. Of 90,000 to 140,000 clones listed, about 16% are singletons. The V gene's germline CDR1 is MNHEY and CDR2 SMNVEV (reference sequence). This CDR3 is 14 amino acids long. Trimming removed 2 bases at V and 6 bases at J, with 14 bases between. The sequence was collected from a female donor in good health and CMV-seronegative. Sequencing was performed on PBMCs. The J gene is TRBJ2-7, the V gene TRBV27, with unresolved D. The chain's CDR3 is CASSLGHAASEQYF. CDR3 in DNA: TGTGCCAGCAGTTTAGGCCACGCCGCTAGCGAGCAGTACTTC.